The 10 T cell receptor beta chains below all came from one sample that was sequenced in a study of graft-versus-host responses after intestinal transplantation. These receptors have no known antigen. Generated by immunoSEQ multiplex PCR, the TCRdb table keeps only in-frame clones and is missing some. This table holds tens of thousands of clones, about 93% found once. Sequenced material: unstimulated CD8+ T cells sorted from spleen or lymph node cells, taken before intestinal transplant. The source is a human donor who received an intestinal transplant.

The CDR3 DNA sequence: TGTGCCAGCAGCTCCGGCAACCAGGGGGCGGATGAGCAGTTCTTC. The encoded protein is CASSSGNQGADEQFF. The gene calls are TRBV9 and TRBJ2-1, with TRBD1 matching over 8 bases. CDR3 length: 15 amino acids. J gave up 8 bases and V 4 bases, and 11 bases lay outside the gene matches. Per the germline V gene, CDR1 is SGDLS and CDR2 is YYNGEE.

The rearrangement joins TRBV7-3 to TRBJ1-5; 9 positions agree with TRBD1. The V segment lost 7 bases and the J segment 0 bases; nucleotides outside the gene matches: 13. CDR3 size: 18 residues. Germline CDR1 is SGHTA and CDR2 is FQGTGA. The CDR3 region is CASIQPGQGALSNQPQHF. CDR3 bases: TGTGCCAGCATCCAACCGGGACAGGGCGCCCTTAGCAATCAGCCCCAGCATTTT.

The chain joins TRBV15 to TRBJ2-1; TRBD2 agrees at 14 bases. J was trimmed by 4 bases and V by 4 bases; bases with no gene match: 6. This CDR3 comprises 17 residues. The germline V gene has CDR1 LNHNV and CDR2 YYDKDF (reference sequence). The CDR3 is CATSTTSGRAPYNEQFF. The CDR3 bases are TGTGCCACCAGCACGACTAGCGGGAGGGCTCCTTACAATGAGCAGTTCTTC. Full variable domain (outside the CDR3, taken from reference TRBV15 and TRBJ2-1): DAMVIQNPRYQVTQFGKPVTLSCSQTLNHNVMYWYQQKSSQAPKLLFHYYDKDFNNEADTPDNFQSRRPNTSFCFLDIRSPGLGDTAMYLCATSTTSGRAPYNEQFFGPGTRLTVL.

This chain connects TRBV5-1 to TRBJ2-3; the match to TRBD2 covers 10 bases. The germline V gene has CDR1 SGHRS and CDR2 YFSETQ. J gave up 5 bases and V 0 bases, and 3 bases lay outside the gene matches. This CDR3 region has 15 residues. In nucleotides, the CDR3 is TGCGCCAGCAGCTTGGACGTAGCGGGGGGAGATACGCAGTATTTT. Translated, it gives CASSLDVAGGDTQYF.

The rearrangement links TRBV7-9 to TRBJ1-6; 7 bases agree with TRBD1. The CDR3 is 17 residues long. CDR1 and CDR2 from the germline V gene are SEHNR and FQNEAQ (reference sequence). J lost 5 bases, V lost 1 base, and 8 bases had no gene match. DNA for the CDR3: TGTGCCAGCAGCTTAGGGGTGGGACAGCCTGATAATTCACCCCTCCACTTT. Translation: CASSLGVGQPDNSPLHF.

The chain joins TRBV30 to TRBJ2-1; 9 bases map to TRBD2. CDR1 and CDR2 from the germline V gene are GTSNPN and SVGIG (reference sequence). This CDR3 contains 14 residues. V gave up 5 bases and J gave up 4 bases; unmatched junction bases: 6. The CDR3 spells CAWRSSGTYNEQFF. CDR3 DNA: TGTGCCTGGCGTTCTAGCGGGACATACAATGAGCAGTTCTTC.

The chain uses TRBV5-1 and TRBJ2-5; 9 bases align to TRBD2. Judging by the DNA end, TRBJ2-7 fits better; the J call may be wrong. Per the germline V gene, CDR1 is SGHRS and CDR2 is YFSETQ. This CDR3 is built from 14 residues. The CDR3 region is CASSLSSGIYEQYF. In nucleotides, the CDR3 is TGCGCCAGCAGCTTGTCTAGCGGGATCTACGAGCAGTACTTC.

The rearrangement uses TRBV4-1 and TRBJ1-2; maybe TRBD1 (6 bases). The CDR3 is 15 amino acids. The V end was cut by 0 bases, the J end by 4 bases, with 12 bases between. Germline V lookup: CDR1 MGHRA, CDR2 YSYEKL. The CDR3 loop is CASSQDEGVFYGYTF. The CDR3 nucleotides read TGCGCCAGCAGCCAAGATGAGGGGGTCTTCTATGGCTACACCTTC.

The V call is TRBV4-1, the J call TRBJ2-7, with 8 bases identical to TRBD1. Germline V gene lookup returns CDR1 MGHRA and CDR2 YSYEKL. Losses at the gene ends were 4 bases for V and 3 bases for J; bases not matched to a gene: 14. The CDR3 has 17 amino acids. The CDR3 region has the DNA TGCGCCAGCAGCCCTATCACCCCGGGACAGGTATACTACGAGCAGTACTTC. Translation gives CASSPITPGQVYYEQYF.

This chain joins TRBV5-5 and TRBJ2-1; D is unresolved. In germline, CDR1 is SGHKS, CDR2 YYEKEE (reference sequence). V lost 4 bases and J lost 3, with 20 bases in between. This CDR3 region has 17 residues. CDR3: CASSLFGPTKYYNEQFF. In DNA form, the CDR3 reads TGTGCCAGCAGCCTGTTTGGCCCAACGAAGTACTACAATGAGCAGTTCTTC.